This T cell receptor beta chain was recovered during a study of cytomegalovirus exposure and HLA in healthy donors. Every donor was a healthy person donating bone marrow. The CDR3 length is 14 residues. CDR1 and CDR2 from the germline V gene are SNHLY and FYNNEI. V trimming: 6 bases; J trimming: 0 bases; junction bases outside the gene matches: 3. The PCR used 60 Vbeta and 13 Jbeta primers. The assay was immunoSEQ multiplex PCR, and TCRdb's table has in-frame clones only and misses some. The data hold about 250,000 clones, with about 85% observed a single time. In the case of this clone: What it binds is not known.

Study-level findings and limits: Presence/absence analyses rested on an assumption that sequencing depth was roughly uniform across donors. Association of a missense DCLRE1C variant with TCR beta V- and J-gene trimming was reported in a later analysis. Most TCR sequences were seen very rarely across donors, but some public TCRs occurred in many.

The V gene is TRBV2, the J gene TRBJ2-7; 9 bases line up with TRBD2. The sample consisted of PBMCs. The sequence was collected from a girl aged 2-10 years in good health and CMV-seronegative. As DNA, the CDR3 is TGTGCCAGCAGGATAGCGGGGGTCTCCTACGAGCAGTACTTC. Translation: CASRIAGVSYEQYF.